At least ten counts were recorded for the clone carrying this T cell receptor (beta chain). Antigen unknown. The data belong to a study of T cells in Graves' hyperthyroidism and ophthalmopathy. Amplification of TCR beta CDR3 regions used RNA as the template. When the TCR CDR3 underwent first-round RT-PCR, the HTBI primer set was used. TCRdb passed the multiplex PCR reads through MiXCR, listing each CDR3 protein once. The data hold hundreds of thousands of distinct CDR3 sequences, with about 18% observed a single time. Researchers defined stable Graves' hyperthyroidism as no ophthalmopathy progression within 18 months. Diagnosing involved the use of clinical symptoms, serum thyroxine and TRAb, thyroid ultrasound and orbital computed tomography. CDR1 is SGHAT and CDR2 is FQDESV in the germline V gene (reference sequence). The CDR3 extends over 14 amino acids. The V gene lost 1 base and the J gene lost 3 bases, with 9 bases spanning the gap.

General observations from the study: The blood repertoire included most of the expanded thyroid clonotypes above 0.001.

The chain uses TRBV11-1 and TRBJ1-1; the D is unclear. Sequencing was performed on blood. The source of this sequence is a woman aged 18-30 years with Graves' hyperthyroidism. The CDR3 region has the DNA TGTGCCAGCAGCTTAGTTATCTGGGACACTGAAGCTTTCTTT. It is translated as CASSLVIWDTEAFF.